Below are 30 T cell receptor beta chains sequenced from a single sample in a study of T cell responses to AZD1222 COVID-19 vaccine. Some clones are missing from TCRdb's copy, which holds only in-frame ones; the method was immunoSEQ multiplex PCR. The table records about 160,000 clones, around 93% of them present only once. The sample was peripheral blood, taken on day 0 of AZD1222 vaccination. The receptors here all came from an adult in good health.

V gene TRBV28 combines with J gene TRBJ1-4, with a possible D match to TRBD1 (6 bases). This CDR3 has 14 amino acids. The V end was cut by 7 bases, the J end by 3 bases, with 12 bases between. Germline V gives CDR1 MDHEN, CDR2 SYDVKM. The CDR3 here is CASKTGLANEKLFF. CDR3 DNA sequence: TGTGCCAGCAAAACAGGGTTGGCTAATGAAAAACTGTTTTTT.

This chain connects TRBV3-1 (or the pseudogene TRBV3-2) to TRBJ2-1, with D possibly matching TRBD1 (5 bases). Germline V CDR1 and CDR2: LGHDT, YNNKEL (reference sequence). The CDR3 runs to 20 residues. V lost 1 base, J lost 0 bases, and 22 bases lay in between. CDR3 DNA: TGTGCCAGCAGCCAAGTCTTGACAAGGCTTAGACAGAGCTCCTACAATGAGCAGTTCTTC. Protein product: CASSQVLTRLRQSSYNEQFF.

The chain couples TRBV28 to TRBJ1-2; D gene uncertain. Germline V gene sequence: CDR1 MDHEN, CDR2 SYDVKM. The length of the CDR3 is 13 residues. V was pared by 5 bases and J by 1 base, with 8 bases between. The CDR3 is CASSLLINYGYTF. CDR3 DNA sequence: TGTGCCAGCAGTCTACTTATTAACTATGGCTACACCTTC.

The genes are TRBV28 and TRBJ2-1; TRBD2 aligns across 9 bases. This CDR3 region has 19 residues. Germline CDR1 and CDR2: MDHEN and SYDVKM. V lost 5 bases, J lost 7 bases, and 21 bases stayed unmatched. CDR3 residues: CASSPMKGSGRLPRNEQFF. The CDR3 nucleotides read TGTGCCAGCAGTCCTATGAAGGGCAGCGGGAGGCTCCCTCGGAATGAGCAGTTCTTC.

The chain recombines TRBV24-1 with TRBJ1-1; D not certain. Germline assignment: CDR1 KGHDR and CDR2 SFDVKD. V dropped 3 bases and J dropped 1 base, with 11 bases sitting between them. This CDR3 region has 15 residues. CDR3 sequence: CATSDPGIKNTEAFF. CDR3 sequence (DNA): TGTGCCACCAGTGATCCCGGGATTAAGAACACTGAAGCTTTCTTT.

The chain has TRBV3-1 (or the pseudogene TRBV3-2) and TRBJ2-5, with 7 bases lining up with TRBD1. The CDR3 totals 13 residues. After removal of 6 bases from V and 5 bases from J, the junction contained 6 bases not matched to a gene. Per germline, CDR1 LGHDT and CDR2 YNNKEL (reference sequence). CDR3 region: CASRYRGVETQYF. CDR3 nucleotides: TGTGCCAGCAGATACAGGGGAGTCGAGACCCAGTACTTC.

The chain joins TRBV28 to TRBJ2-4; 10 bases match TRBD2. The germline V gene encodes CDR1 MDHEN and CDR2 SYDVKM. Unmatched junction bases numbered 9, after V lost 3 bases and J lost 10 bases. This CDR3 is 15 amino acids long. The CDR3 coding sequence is TGTGCCAGCAGTTTGCCCCTAGCGGGAGAGAGTATTCAGTACTTC. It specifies CASSLPLAGESIQYF.

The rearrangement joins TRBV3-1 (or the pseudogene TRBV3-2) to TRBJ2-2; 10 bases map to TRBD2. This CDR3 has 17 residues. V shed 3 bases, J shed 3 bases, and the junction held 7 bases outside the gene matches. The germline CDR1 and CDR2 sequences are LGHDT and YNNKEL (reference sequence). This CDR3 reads CASSHYRTSGYTGELFF. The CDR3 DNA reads TGTGCCAGCAGCCACTATAGGACTAGCGGATACACCGGGGAGCTGTTTTTT.

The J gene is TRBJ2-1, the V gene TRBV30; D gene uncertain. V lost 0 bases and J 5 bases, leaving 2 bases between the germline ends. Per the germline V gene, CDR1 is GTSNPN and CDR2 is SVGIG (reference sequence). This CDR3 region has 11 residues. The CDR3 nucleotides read TGTGCCTGGAGTGTAAACAATGAGCAGTTCTTC. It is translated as CAWSVNNEQFF.

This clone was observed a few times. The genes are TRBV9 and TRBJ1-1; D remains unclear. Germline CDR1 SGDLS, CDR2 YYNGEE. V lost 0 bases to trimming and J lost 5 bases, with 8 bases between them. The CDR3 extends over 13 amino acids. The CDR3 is CASSVEDATEAFF. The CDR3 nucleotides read TGTGCCAGCAGCGTAGAGGACGCAACTGAAGCTTTCTTT.

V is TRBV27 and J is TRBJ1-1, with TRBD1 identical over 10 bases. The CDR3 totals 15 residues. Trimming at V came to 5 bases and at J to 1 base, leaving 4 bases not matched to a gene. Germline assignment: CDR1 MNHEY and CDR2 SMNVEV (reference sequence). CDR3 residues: CASSPDRGPNTEAFF. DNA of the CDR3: TGTGCCAGCAGTCCCGACAGGGGGCCGAACACTGAAGCTTTCTTT.

In nucleotides, the CDR3 is TGTGCCAGCAGTAGCAGGGTAAATGGGGCCAACGTCCTGACTTTC. Encoded protein: CASSSRVNGANVLTF. This chain connects TRBV2 to TRBJ2-6; tentatively, D is TRBD1 (5 bases). This CDR3 contains 15 residues. Trimming took 5 bases from V and 3 from J, leaving 11 bases between them. CDR1 SNHLY and CDR2 FYNNEI come from the germline V gene.

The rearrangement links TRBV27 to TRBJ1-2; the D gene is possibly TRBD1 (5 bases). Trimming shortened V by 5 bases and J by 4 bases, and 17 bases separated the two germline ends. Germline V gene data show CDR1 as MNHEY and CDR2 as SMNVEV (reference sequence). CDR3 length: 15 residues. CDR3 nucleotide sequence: TGTGCCAGCAGTCGGGACGTCTCCTCCTCCTATGGCTACACCTTC. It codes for CASSRDVSSSYGYTF.

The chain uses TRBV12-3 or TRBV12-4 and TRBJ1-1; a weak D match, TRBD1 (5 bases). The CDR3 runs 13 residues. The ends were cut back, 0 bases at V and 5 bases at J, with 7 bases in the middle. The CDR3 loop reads CASSLAAGTEAFF. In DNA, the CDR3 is TGTGCCAGCAGTTTAGCGGCAGGGACTGAAGCTTTCTTT.

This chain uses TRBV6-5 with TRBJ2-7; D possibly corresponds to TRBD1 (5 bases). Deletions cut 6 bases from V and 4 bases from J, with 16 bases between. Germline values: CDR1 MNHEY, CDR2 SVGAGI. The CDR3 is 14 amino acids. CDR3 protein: CASRVGQGRYEQYF. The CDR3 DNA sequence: TGTGCCAGCAGAGTCGGCCAGGGAAGGTACGAGCAGTACTTC.

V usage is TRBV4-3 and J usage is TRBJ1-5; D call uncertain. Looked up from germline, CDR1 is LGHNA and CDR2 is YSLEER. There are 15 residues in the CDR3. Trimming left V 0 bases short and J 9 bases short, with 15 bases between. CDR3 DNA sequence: TGCGCCAGCAGCCAAGATCCAGGCCCCGTTCGGCCCCAGCATTTT. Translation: CASSQDPGPVRPQHF.

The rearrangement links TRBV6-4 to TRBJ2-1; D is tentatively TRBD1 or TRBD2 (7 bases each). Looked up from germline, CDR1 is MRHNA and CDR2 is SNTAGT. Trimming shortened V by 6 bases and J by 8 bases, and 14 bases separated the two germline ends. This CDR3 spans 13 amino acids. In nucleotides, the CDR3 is TGTGCCAGCAGGGAGACAGGGAGGGATGAGCAGTTCTTC. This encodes CASRETGRDEQFF.

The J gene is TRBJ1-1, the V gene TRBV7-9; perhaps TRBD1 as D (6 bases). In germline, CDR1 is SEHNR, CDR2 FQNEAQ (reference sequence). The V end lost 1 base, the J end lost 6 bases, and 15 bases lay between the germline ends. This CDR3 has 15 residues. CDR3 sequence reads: CASSLVGGADAEAFF. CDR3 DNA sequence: TGTGCCAGCAGCTTAGTTGGGGGCGCCGATGCTGAAGCTTTCTTT.

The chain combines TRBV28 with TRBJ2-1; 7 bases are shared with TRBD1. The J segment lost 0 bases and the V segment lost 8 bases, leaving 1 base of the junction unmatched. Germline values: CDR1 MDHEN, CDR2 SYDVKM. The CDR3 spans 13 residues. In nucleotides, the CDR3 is TGTGCCAGCGCAGGGGGCTCCTACAATGAGCAGTTCTTC. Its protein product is CASAGGSYNEQFF.

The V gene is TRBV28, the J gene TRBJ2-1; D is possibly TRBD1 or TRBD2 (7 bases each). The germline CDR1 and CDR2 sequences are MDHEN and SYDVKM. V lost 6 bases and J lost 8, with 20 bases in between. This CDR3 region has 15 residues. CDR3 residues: CASSPGGRAEYEQFF. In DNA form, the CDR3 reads TGTGCCAGCAGCCCAGGGGGGAGGGCGGAATATGAGCAGTTCTTC.

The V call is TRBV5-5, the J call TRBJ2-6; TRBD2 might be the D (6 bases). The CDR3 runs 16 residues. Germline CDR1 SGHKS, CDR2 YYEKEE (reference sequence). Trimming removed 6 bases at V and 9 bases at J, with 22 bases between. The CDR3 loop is CASTIMERTDYNVLTF. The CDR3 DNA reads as TGTGCCAGCACTATAATGGAAAGGACGGACTACAACGTCCTGACTTTC.

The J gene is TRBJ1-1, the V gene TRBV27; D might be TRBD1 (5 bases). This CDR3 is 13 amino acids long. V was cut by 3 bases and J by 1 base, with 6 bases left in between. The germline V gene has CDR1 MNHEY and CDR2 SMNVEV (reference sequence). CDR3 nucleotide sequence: TGTGCCAGCAGTTTGGGGACGAACACTGAAGCTTTCTTT. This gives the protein CASSLGTNTEAFF.

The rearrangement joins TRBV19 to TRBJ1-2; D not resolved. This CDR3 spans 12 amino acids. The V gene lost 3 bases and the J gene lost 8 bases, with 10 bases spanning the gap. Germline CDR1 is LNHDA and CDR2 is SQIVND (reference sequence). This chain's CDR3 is CASSMGTVGYTF. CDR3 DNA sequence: TGTGCCAGTAGTATGGGAACAGTCGGCTACACCTTC.

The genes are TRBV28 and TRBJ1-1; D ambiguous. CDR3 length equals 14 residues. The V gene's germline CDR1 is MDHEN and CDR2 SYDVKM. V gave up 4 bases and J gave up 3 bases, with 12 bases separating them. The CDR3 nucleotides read TGTGCCAGCAGTTGGTGGGTGGATTACACTGAAGCTTTCTTT. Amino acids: CASSWWVDYTEAFF.

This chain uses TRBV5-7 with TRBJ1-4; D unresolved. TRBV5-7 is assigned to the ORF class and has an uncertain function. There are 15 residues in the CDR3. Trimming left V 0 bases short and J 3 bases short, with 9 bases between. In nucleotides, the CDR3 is TGTGCCAGCAGCTTGGTCGGAGGATCTAATGAAAAACTGTTTTTT. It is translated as CASSLVGGSNEKLFF.

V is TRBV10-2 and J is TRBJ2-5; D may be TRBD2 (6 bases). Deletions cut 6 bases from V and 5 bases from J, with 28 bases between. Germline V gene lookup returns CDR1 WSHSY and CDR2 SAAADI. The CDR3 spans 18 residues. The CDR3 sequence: CASSGTGRDGRFGETQYF. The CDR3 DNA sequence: TGCGCCAGCAGCGGGACTGGGCGTGATGGGAGGTTCGGGGAGACCCAGTACTTC.

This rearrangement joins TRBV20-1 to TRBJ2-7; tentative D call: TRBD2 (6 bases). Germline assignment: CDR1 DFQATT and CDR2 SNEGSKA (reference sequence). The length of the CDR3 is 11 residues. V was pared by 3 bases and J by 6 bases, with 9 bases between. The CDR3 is CSASRGSEQYF. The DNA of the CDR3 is TGCAGTGCTAGTCGGGGGTCCGAGCAGTACTTC.

The CDR3 here is CASSQLGGTNEKLFF. For the CDR3, the DNA is TGCGCCAGCAGCCAGTTGGGGGGGACTAATGAAAAACTGTTTTTT. The chain links TRBV4-1 to TRBJ1-4, with a tentative D call TRBD1 (5 bases). The germline CDR1 and CDR2 sequences are MGHRA and YSYEKL. The CDR3 runs to 15 residues. V lost 3 bases to trimming and J lost 2 bases, with 10 bases between them.

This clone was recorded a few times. CDR3 in DNA: TGTGCCATCAGTGACACCGGGACATTTTATGGCTACACCTTC. It encodes CAISDTGTFYGYTF. The chain employs TRBV10-3 and TRBJ1-2, with D possibly being TRBD1 (6 bases). The germline CDR1 and CDR2 sequences are ENHRY and SYGVKD. The V gene lost 3 bases and the J gene lost 5 bases, with 13 bases spanning the gap. The CDR3 has 14 amino acids.

The CDR3 region has the DNA TGCGCCAGCAGCGCAGGGACAGTCGCTAACTATGGCTACACCTTC. It codes for CASSAGTVANYGYTF. This rearrangement joins TRBV5-1 to TRBJ1-2; 7 positions agree with TRBD1. The CDR3 loop spans 15 amino acids. Germline trimming cut 4 bases from V and 0 bases from J; bases unmatched to any gene: 6. Germline V gene sequence: CDR1 SGHRS, CDR2 YFSETQ.